These 9 T cell receptor beta chains came from one sample sequenced in a study of blood T cell repertoires in COVID-19 (dated by TCRdb to 2020 to 2021). The method behind the library was the immunoSEQ multiplex PCR assay. Drawn from immuneACCESS, this table holds only the in-frame rearrangements with V and J called that TCRdb kept. Clones are partly lost; checked studies trace under half to an unresolved V gene and leave the rest unexplained. This sample lists tens of thousands of clones; around 85% were detected once. 9.5% to 15% of the sample rests with the top ten. The sample consisted of peripheral blood. The receptors originated from a human donor in a cohort sampled during active COVID-19.

The chain has TRBV19 and TRBJ2-1, with a tentative D call TRBD2 (5 bases). Germline-derived CDR1 and CDR2 are LNHDA and SQIVND (reference sequence). The CDR3 consists of 12 residues. Deletions cut 5 bases from V and 10 bases from J, with 12 bases between. The CDR3 DNA follows: TGTGCCAGTAGTCCTAGCCCCGGGGAGCAGTTCTTC. Protein: CASSPSPGEQFF.

J is TRBJ2-7 and V is TRBV5-4; the match to TRBD1 covers 8 bases. V lost 5 bases to trimming and J lost 4 bases; unmatched junction nucleotides: 11. This CDR3 is 15 amino acids long. The germline V gene has CDR1 SGHNT and CDR2 YYREEE (reference sequence). The CDR3 nucleotides read TGTGCCAGCAGGGGGGCGACAGGGGACACGTACGAGCAGTACTTC. The encoded protein is CASRGATGDTYEQYF.

CDR3 DNA sequence: TGTGCCTGGAGTGTACGGACGGGAGGGTACAATGAGCAGTTCTTC. This translates into CAWSVRTGGYNEQFF. The V and J genes are TRBV30 and TRBJ2-1, with 8 bases identical to TRBD2. Trimming took 0 bases from V and 4 from J; bases not matched to a gene: 5. The CDR3 spans 15 residues. Germline V gene sequence: CDR1 GTSNPN, CDR2 SVGIG (reference sequence).

The rearrangement joins TRBV4-1 to TRBJ2-5; perhaps TRBD2 as D (6 bases). Germline-derived CDR1 and CDR2 are MGHRA and YSYEKL. V was shortened by 0 bases and J by 5 bases, with 13 bases between the two germline ends. CDR3 size: 15 residues. The chain's CDR3 is CASSQEEGFGETQYF. The DNA for the CDR3 is TGCGCCAGCAGCCAAGAGGAGGGGTTTGGGGAGACCCAGTACTTC.

This chain joins TRBV16 and TRBJ2-3; 9 bases are shared with TRBD2. J lost 0 bases, V lost 4 bases, and 2 bases had no gene match. Germline V gives CDR1 KGHSY, CDR2 FQNENV. The CDR3 sequence is 15 residues long. In DNA, the CDR3 is TGTGCCAGCAGCCTGGCGGGAGGGAGCACAGATACGCAGTATTTT. It specifies CASSLAGGSTDTQYF.

The chain has TRBV6-6 and TRBJ2-1; tentatively, D is TRBD2 (6 bases). Per the germline V gene, CDR1 is MNHNY and CDR2 is SVGAGI (reference sequence). V gave up 1 base and J gave up 12 bases, with 13 bases separating them. The length of the CDR3 is 13 residues. CDR3 region: CASSYLEGYGQFF. The DNA of the CDR3 is TGTGCCAGCAGTTACTTGGAGGGATATGGGCAGTTCTTC.

This clone has only one observation. V gene TRBV19 combines with J gene TRBJ2-7; 7 nucleotides match TRBD2. This CDR3 spans 15 amino acids. Germline V gene sequence: CDR1 LNHDA, CDR2 SQIVND (reference sequence). V shed 6 bases, J shed 4 bases, and the junction held 12 bases outside the gene matches. Here the CDR3 reads CASSRRWGGGYEQYF. The CDR3 DNA reads TGTGCCAGTAGCCGACGTTGGGGGGGTGGTTACGAGCAGTACTTC.

This rearrangement joins TRBV7-2 to TRBJ2-3; D is ambiguous. CDR3 length: 16 amino acids. Germline assignment: CDR1 SGHTA and CDR2 FQGNSA. V gave up 1 base and J gave up 2 bases, with 13 bases separating them. The chain's CDR3 is CASSLGSGRNTDTQYF. The CDR3, as DNA: TGTGCCAGCAGCTTAGGGTCTGGCAGAAACACAGATACGCAGTATTTT.

The V gene is TRBV7-9, the J gene TRBJ1-1; no clear D gene. The CDR3 spans 13 residues. The V and J ends lost 4 bases and 4 bases respectively, with 10 bases between them. Germline CDR1 SEHNR, CDR2 FQNEAQ (reference sequence). Here the CDR3 reads CASSYPEGTEAFF. The DNA for the CDR3 is TGTGCCAGCAGCTACCCCGAGGGCACTGAAGCTTTCTTT.